A single sample gave rise to the 29 T cell receptor beta chains below, sequenced in a study of cytomegalovirus exposure and HLA in healthy donors. Libraries were prepared by immunoSEQ multiplex PCR; TCRdb keeps only in-frame clonotypes and omits some of them. Seen here are 68,000 or so clones, about 91% observed once, and the top ten hold about 3%. The material sequenced was PBMCs. The receptor source for this set is a man between 18 and 29 years old in good health and CMV-seronegative.

The chain joins TRBV5-6 to TRBJ2-7; 7 positions agree with TRBD1. Germline V gene lookup returns CDR1 SGHDT and CDR2 YYEEEE. J lost 0 bases, V lost 3 bases, and 0 bases had no gene match. This CDR3 has 13 residues. This CDR3 reads CASSYRGSYEQYF. The CDR3 DNA sequence: TGTGCCAGCAGCTACAGGGGCTCCTACGAGCAGTACTTC.

This clone showed up just a few times. This sequence joins TRBV13 and TRBJ2-7; TRBD2 matches at 9 bases. This CDR3 is 15 amino acids long. Germline values: CDR1 PRHDT, CDR2 FYEKMQ (reference sequence). The V and J ends lost 2 bases and 2 bases, in that order; junction bases with no gene match: 4. The CDR3 coding sequence is TGTGCCAGCAGCTTACGTCTAGCGGGAACCTACGAGCAGTACTTC. This codes for CASSLRLAGTYEQYF.

The chain carries TRBV27 and TRBJ2-7; 10 bases fit TRBD2. Trimming cost V 2 bases and J 2 bases; bases outside gene matches: 6. The V gene's germline CDR1 is MNHEY and CDR2 SMNVEV (reference sequence). This CDR3 spans 16 amino acids. CDR3 in DNA: TGTGCCAGCAGTTTAAAATCGACTAGCGGGCCCTACGAGCAGTACTTC. Its translation is CASSLKSTSGPYEQYF.

The chain combines TRBV2 with TRBJ2-3, with 8 nucleotides matching TRBD2. Germline assignment: CDR1 SNHLY and CDR2 FYNNEI. CDR3 length: 13 amino acids. The V segment lost 7 bases and the J segment 4 bases; nucleotides outside the gene matches: 4. This CDR3 is CASTGLAADTQYF. Written as DNA, the CDR3 is TGTGCCAGCACTGGACTAGCAGCAGATACGCAGTATTTT.

The V gene is TRBV6-4, the J gene TRBJ2-1; possible D gene TRBD2, 6 bases. CDR1 is MRHNA, CDR2 SNTAGT, per germline. The CDR3 loop spans 14 amino acids. Trimming pared 0 bases from V and 3 bases from J, leaving 6 bases between. The CDR3 loop is CASSDSTSYNEQFF. Written as DNA, the CDR3 is TGTGCCAGCAGTGACTCGACTAGCTACAATGAGCAGTTCTTC.

For this clone: At one of its ends the junction is not consistent with the germline gene, which may arise from a read error. The chain joins TRBV13 to TRBJ2-1, with 11 nucleotides matching TRBD2. Germline CDR1 PRHDT, CDR2 FYEKMQ (reference sequence). This CDR3 is 18 amino acids long. The CDR3 bases are TGTGCCAGCAGCTTAACCCCTAGCGGGAGGCTTATGGGCGGGGAGCGGTTCTTC. It is translated as CASSLTPSGRLMGGERFF.

The chain combines TRBV6-4 with TRBJ2-7; TRBD1 is a possible D gene (5 bases). This CDR3 spans 18 amino acids. CDR1 MRHNA and CDR2 SNTAGT come from the germline V gene. V lost 3 bases and J 0 bases, leaving 21 bases between the germline ends. The CDR3 sequence is CASSEGKTDTLISYEQYF. The CDR3, as DNA: TGTGCCAGCAGTGAGGGGAAGACAGACACCCTAATCTCCTACGAGCAGTACTTC.

The V call is TRBV18, the J call TRBJ2-3, with D possibly TRBD1 on 6 matching bases. Trimming stripped 6 bases from V and 9 bases from J, with 19 bases between. Germline CDR1 and CDR2: KGHSH and LQKENI. The CDR3 has 14 amino acids. The CDR3 DNA reads TGTGCCAGCTCCCTGTACCACAGGGATCCAACGCAGTATTTT. Protein product: CASSLYHRDPTQYF. Full variable domain (rest looked up from reference TRBV18 and TRBJ2-3): NAGVMQNPRHLVRRRGQEARLRCSPMKGHSHVYWYRQLPEEGLKFMVYLQKENIIDESGMPKERFSAEFPKEGPSILRIQQVVRGDSAAYFCASSLYHRDPTQYFGPGTRLTVL.

This clone was picked up one time. This rearrangement joins TRBV27 to TRBJ2-7, with TRBD1 as a possible D gene (6 bases). Trimming cost V 3 bases and J 4 bases, with 16 bases left between them. CDR3 size: 15 residues. Germline values: CDR1 MNHEY, CDR2 SMNVEV (reference sequence). The CDR3 DNA sequence: TGTGCCAGCAGTTTTGGGTCCAGGGGAATTTACGAGCAGTACTTC. Amino acids: CASSFGSRGIYEQYF.

The chain carries TRBV30 and TRBJ2-3, with 12 positions matching TRBD2. V shed 1 base and J 4 bases; nucleotides not matched to a gene: 9. Germline V gene sequence: CDR1 GTSNPN, CDR2 SVGIG (reference sequence). The CDR3 contains 17 residues. The CDR3 sequence: CAWSADTTSGSADTQYF. The CDR3 DNA reads as TGTGCCTGGAGTGCAGACACGACTAGCGGGAGCGCAGATACGCAGTATTTT.

The chain carries TRBV5-1 and TRBJ1-1, with TRBD1 matching 8 bases. The germline CDR1 and CDR2 sequences are SGHRS and YFSETQ. This CDR3 comprises 14 residues. Trimming took 1 base from V and 2 from J; bases not matched to a gene: 1. CDR3 DNA sequence: TGCGCCAGCAGCTTGTCAGGGGGCAACACTGAAGCTTTCTTT. Translated, it gives CASSLSGGNTEAFF.

The rearrangement links TRBV10-3 to TRBJ1-1; TRBD1 is a possible D gene (5 bases). The V end lost 6 bases, the J end lost 3 bases, and 17 bases lay between the germline ends. The CDR3 is made up of 15 amino acids. Germline V lookup: CDR1 ENHRY, CDR2 SYGVKD. The CDR3 DNA is TGTGCCATCAGGACGGATCGCTCGGGGGACACTGAAGCTTTCTTT. Amino acid sequence: CAIRTDRSGDTEAFF.

The chain couples TRBV5-8 to TRBJ2-7; no clear D gene. The V end was cut by 0 bases, the J end by 2 bases, with 9 bases between. The CDR3 consists of 14 residues. CDR1 and CDR2 (germline): SGHTS, YDEGEE. CDR3 residues: CASSLVYVAYEQYF. CDR3 in DNA: TGTGCCAGCAGCTTGGTGTACGTAGCCTACGAGCAGTACTTC.

The CDR3 region is CASSPDSAVATNEKLFF. The CDR3 DNA reads as TGTGCCAGCTCTCCCGACAGCGCGGTTGCAACTAATGAAAAACTGTTTTTT. The chain combines TRBV18 with TRBJ1-4, with TRBD1 as a possible D gene (5 bases). Trimming took 6 bases from V and 0 from J, leaving 17 bases between them. The CDR3 runs 17 residues. Germline-derived CDR1 and CDR2 are KGHSH and LQKENI.

For the CDR3, the DNA is TGTGCCACCTATCCGGGACAGGGGTCCCGTAGATATGAGCAGTTCTTC. Its protein is CATYPGQGSRRYEQFF. J is TRBJ2-1 and V is TRBV5-5, with TRBD1 matching 10 bases. V gave up 9 bases and J gave up 8 bases; unmatched junction bases: 17. The CDR3 extends over 16 amino acids. Germline CDR1 is SGHKS and CDR2 is YYEKEE (reference sequence).

There are a few counts of this clone. This chain connects TRBV6-5 to TRBJ1-3; D unresolved. The CDR3 runs to 12 residues. Looked up from germline, CDR1 is MNHEY and CDR2 is SVGAGI. The germline V and J ends were trimmed by 4 bases and 7 bases, with 8 bases remaining between them. CDR3 sequence: CASSSSANTIYF. The CDR3 bases are TGTGCCAGCAGTTCGTCAGCGAACACCATATATTTT.

The chain carries TRBV9 and TRBJ2-7, with TRBD2 identical over 7 bases. The CDR3 sequence is 14 residues long. V was pared by 2 bases and J by 6 bases, with 8 bases of the junction left unmatched. CDR1 is SGDLS and CDR2 is YYNGEE in the germline V gene. The CDR3: CASSVGAGDGEQYF. The CDR3 bases are TGTGCCAGCAGCGTTGGGGCGGGGGATGGCGAGCAGTACTTC.

V is TRBV5-1 and J is TRBJ2-7, with D tentatively TRBD1 (6 bases). Germline-derived CDR1 and CDR2 are SGHRS and YFSETQ. The CDR3 has 16 residues. Trimming removed 4 bases at V and 6 bases at J, with 23 bases between. The CDR3 DNA follows: TGCGCCAGCAGCCTGGATTCACAGGGATCGGCTTCCGAGCAGTACTTC. Translation gives CASSLDSQGSASEQYF.

In DNA form, the CDR3 reads TGTGCCAGCAGTTACTCCCGGGCGGGTCTTCAGGAAGGCTACACCTTC. This encodes CASSYSRAGLQEGYTF. The V call is TRBV6-5, the J call TRBJ1-2; D not certain. V lost 0 bases to trimming and J lost 8 bases, with 19 bases between them. The CDR3 extends over 16 amino acids. Germline V gene lookup returns CDR1 MNHEY and CDR2 SVGAGI.

The chain couples TRBV30 to TRBJ1-1, with unresolved D. The CDR3 is 13 amino acids. Per the germline V gene, CDR1 is GTSNPN and CDR2 is SVGIG (reference sequence). CDR3 in DNA: TGTGCGCTCACCCACTACGGGAACACTGAAGCTTTCTTT. This codes for CALTHYGNTEAFF. Variable domain in full (rest from reference TRBV30 and TRBJ1-1): SQTIHQWPATLVQPVGSPLSLECTVEGTSNPNLYWYRQAAGRGLQLLFYSVGIGQISSEVPQNLSASRPQDRQFILSSKKLLLSDSGFYLCALTHYGNTEAFFGQGTRLTVV.

On this clone itself: This CDR3 is also generated by other DNA sequences in the sample. This chain uses TRBV9 with TRBJ2-3; perhaps TRBD2 as D (5 bases). Germline values: CDR1 SGDLS, CDR2 YYNGEE. There are 14 residues in the CDR3. V lost 1 base, J lost 0 bases, and 6 bases lay in between. CDR3 residues: CASSVSGSTDTQYF. The CDR3 DNA reads TGTGCCAGCAGCGTAAGCGGTAGCACAGATACGCAGTATTTT.

The chain combines TRBV29-1 with TRBJ2-2; 8 bases map to TRBD2. Germline CDR1 SQVTM, CDR2 ANQGSEA. This CDR3 is 13 amino acids long. CDR3 sequence: CAGSGRSTGELFF. Written as DNA, the CDR3 is TGCGCCGGGAGCGGGAGAAGCACCGGGGAGCTGTTTTTT.

The chain recombines TRBV28 with TRBJ1-2; 10 bases fit TRBD1. The V gene end was trimmed by 6 bases and the J gene end by 4 bases; junction bases not matched to a gene: 11. The length of the CDR3 is 16 residues. Germline V gives CDR1 MDHEN, CDR2 SYDVKM. The CDR3 DNA reads TGTGCCAGCAGCTCCCACCCAGGGACAGGGGCCTATGGCTACACCTTC. It encodes CASSSHPGTGAYGYTF.

Sample share makes this clone medium-sized (0.01 to 0.1%). This chain links TRBV7-3 with TRBJ2-1, with D possibly TRBD2 on 6 matching bases. Looked up from germline, CDR1 is SGHTA and CDR2 is FQGTGA. V was trimmed by 5 bases and J by 3 bases, leaving 17 bases between them. CDR3 length: 16 residues. The DNA for the CDR3 is TGTGCCAGCAGCCCGTCTGCAGCGGGTATCTACAATGAGCAGTTCTTC. This codes for CASSPSAAGIYNEQFF.

V is TRBV28 and J is TRBJ2-7; possibly TRBD2 for D (5 bases). Germline lookup yields CDR1 MDHEN and CDR2 SYDVKM. The CDR3 length is 13 residues. Between the trimmed V and J ends, which lost 10 bases and 1 base, there was a span of 14 bases. The CDR3 DNA reads TGTGCCATCTTCGACCGGGGTTCCTACGAGCAGTACTTC. Protein sequence: CAIFDRGSYEQYF.

V usage is TRBV6-5 and J usage is TRBJ1-5, with TRBD1 as a possible D gene (5 bases). The CDR3 has 15 residues. Germline CDR1 is MNHEY and CDR2 is SVGAGI. The V end was cut by 0 bases, the J end by 4 bases, with 10 bases between. The CDR3: CASSYSRQNNQPQHF. The CDR3 nucleotides are TGTGCCAGCAGTTACTCGCGACAGAATAATCAGCCCCAGCATTTT.

This clone was recorded a few times. This chain links TRBV19 with TRBJ2-2, with 8 bases lining up with TRBD2. The CDR3 runs to 16 residues. Germline-derived CDR1 and CDR2 are LNHDA and SQIVND (reference sequence). The V gene end was trimmed by 5 bases and the J gene end by 0 bases; junction bases not matched to a gene: 5. The DNA of the CDR3 is TGTGCCAGTAGTCTCTATAGCGGGGCGAACACCGGGGAGCTGTTTTTT. Amino acids: CASSLYSGANTGELFF. Using reference TRBV19 and TRBJ2-2 for the parts outside the CDR3, the full variable domain is DGGITQSPKYLFRKEGQNVTLSCEQNLNHDAMYWYRQDPGQGLRLIYYSQIVNDFQKGDIAEGYSVSREKKESFPLTVTSAQKNPTAFYLCASSLYSGANTGELFFGEGSRLTVL.

The chain combines TRBV5-1 with TRBJ2-5; D may be TRBD1 (6 bases). The length of the CDR3 is 18 residues. From germline, CDR1 is SGHRS and CDR2 YFSETQ. The V gene lost 3 bases and the J gene lost 4 bases, with 25 bases spanning the gap. CDR3 residues: CASSSQYLTGPRLETQYF. In DNA, the CDR3 is TGCGCCAGCAGCTCACAATATTTGACAGGCCCCAGATTAGAGACCCAGTACTTC.

This clone was observed a few times. The CDR3 DNA reads TGTGCCAGCACTTTACGCGCTGGGACAGGGGCCACTGAAGCTTTCTTT. Translating it yields CASTLRAGTGATEAFF. The chain is built from TRBV4-2 and TRBJ1-1, with 10 bases that match TRBD1. The CDR3 is 16 amino acids. Trimming cost V 7 bases and J 4 bases; bases outside gene matches: 12. The germline gives CDR1 LGHNA, CDR2 YNFKEQ.